This record looks at one T cell receptor beta chain sequence and its context. Its target is not known. This sample is part of a study of shared clonotypes between healthy human individuals. Notes on the study in general: Shared clonotypes across all four donors exceeded non-shared ones in generation probability.

Sequenced by immunoSEQ multiplex PCR; TCRdb stores in-frame clones only, minus some. The data show about 100,000 clones, with more than 65% seen just once and around 25% held by the top ten. V lost 6 bases and J 0 bases, leaving 17 bases between the germline ends. The CDR3 totals 15 residues. CDR1 is SQVTM, CDR2 ANQGSEA, per germline. The sequencing input was memory CD8+ T cells sorted from blood. The subset: CD45RO+ cells pooled with CCR7-negative TemRA cells. The chain combines TRBV29-1 with TRBJ2-5; perhaps D is TRBD1 or TRBD2 (5 bases each). The receptor was isolated from a woman under 40 in good health. The CDR3 here is CSVTREGSYQETQYF. For the CDR3, the DNA is TGCAGCGTCACGCGAGAGGGGAGCTACCAAGAGACCCAGTACTTC.